The rows below give T cell receptor beta chains drawn from one sample of a study of blood T cell repertoires in COVID-19. Data came from immunoSEQ multiplex PCR; TCRdb stores just in-frame clones and leaves some out. The data hold fewer than 500,000 clones, with roughly 90% observed a single time. The specimen sequenced was peripheral blood. The receptors come from a woman in her thirties with active or convalescent COVID-19. CDR3s include the opening cysteine and the closing phenylalanine or tryptophan. A D gene is named only where the DNA matches it firmly. Some rows have no size entry. The others give once, few or many, or a class for an expanded clone.

TGTGCCAGCAGCTTCCCCCCACAGGGGTGGAATTCACCCCTCCACTTT | CASSFPPQGWNSPLHF | NA | TRBJ1-6 | TRBD1 | TRBV7-9
TGTGCCAGCAGTGACTTAGGAGGAGGGACAGATACGCAGTATTTT | CASSDLGGGTDTQYF | NA | TRBJ2-3 | NA | TRBV2
TGTGCCAGCAGTGAAGATACCCCCGCGAGTTACTATGGCTACACCTTC | CASSEDTPASYYGYTF | NA | TRBJ1-2 | NA | TRBV6-1
TGCGCCAGCAGCCAAGAGCAGTCCCAAGAGACCCAGTACTTC | CASSQEQSQETQYF | NA | TRBJ2-5 | NA | TRBV4-1
TGTGCCAGCAGCTGGGGGCGCCGAGACAATTCACCCCTCCACTTT | CASSWGRRDNSPLHF | few | TRBJ1-6 | NA | TRBV5-8
TGTGCCAGTAGCAATGAGCAGTTCTTC | CASSNEQFF | once | TRBJ2-1 | NA | TRBV2
TGTGCCAGCAGCCCAGGGAAGAACACTGAAGCTTTCTTT | CASSPGKNTEAFF | NA | TRBJ1-1 | NA | TRBV3-1/TRBV3-2
TGTGCCAGCAGCTTAGGCTTCCACTCCGGGGTTGAGCAGTTCTTC | CASSLGFHSGVEQFF | NA | TRBJ2-1 | NA | TRBV7-9
TGTGCCAGCAGCCAAGATTCCCTAGCGGGAGAATTGGCCTACAATGAGCAGTTCTTC | CASSQDSLAGELAYNEQFF | NA | TRBJ2-1 | TRBD2 | TRBV3-1/TRBV3-2
TGTGCCAGCAGCGCCTGGACAGGGGACACTGAAGCTTTCTTT | CASSAWTGDTEAFF | once | TRBJ1-1 | TRBD1 | TRBV7-8
TGCGCCAGCAGCCAAGAATGGGGGGACGATGAAGCTTTCTTT | CASSQEWGDDEAFF | NA | TRBJ1-1 | NA | TRBV4-1
TGTGCCAGCAGCGGACTAGCGGCAAGCACAGATACGCAGTATTTT | CASSGLAASTDTQYF | once | TRBJ2-3 | TRBD2 | TRBV6-5
TGCAGCGTGCCTTCGGTGGTCTCCTCCTACAATGAGCAGTTCTTC | CSVPSVVSSYNEQFF | NA | TRBJ2-1 | NA | TRBV29-1
TGTGCCAGCAGCCCGAACAGGGGGTCTAATGAAAAACTGTTTTTT | CASSPNRGSNEKLFF | once | TRBJ1-4 | TRBD1 | TRBV3-1/TRBV3-2
TGTGCCAGCAGCGAACTACTAGGAACTGTTTACGGGGAGCTGTTTTTT | CASSELLGTVYGELFF | NA | TRBJ2-2 | NA | TRBV6-1
TGTGCCAGCAGCCAACAACAGGGGGCCTCTGAAGCTTTCTTT | CASSQQQGASEAFF | NA | TRBJ1-1 | TRBD1 | TRBV4-2
TGTGCCAGCAGACTAGCGGGGCCCCAAGAGACCCAGTACTTC | CASRLAGPQETQYF | NA | TRBJ2-5 | TRBD2 | TRBV2
TGTGCCAGCCGCGGGGACAGCGTAAATTCACCCCTCCACTTT | CASRGDSVNSPLHF | NA | TRBJ1-6 | TRBD1 | TRBV2
TGTGCCAGCAGCCACGGCTATGGCTACACCTTC | CASSHGYGYTF | many | TRBJ1-2 | NA | TRBV5-8
TGTGCCAGCAGCTTAGTGGGCGGGAGCTCCTACAATGAGCAGTTCTTC | CASSLVGGSSYNEQFF | NA | TRBJ2-1 | TRBD2 | TRBV7-2
TGCGCCAGCAGCTTGGTGTCTAGCGGGGGTTATGAGACCCAGTACTTC | CASSLVSSGGYETQYF | NA | TRBJ2-5 | TRBD2 | TRBV5-1
TGTGCCAGCAGCTTCACCAGGACAGGGGGTGGCGAGCAGTACTTC | CASSFTRTGGGEQYF | NA | TRBJ2-7 | TRBD1 | TRBV7-2
TGTGCCAGCAGCTTAGCCGAGTTGGTAGCTTTCTTT | CASSLAELVAFF | once | TRBJ1-1 | NA | TRBV7-2
TGTGCCAGTAGTCCCCGACCCGGGGGGAACACTGAAGCTTTCTTT | CASSPRPGGNTEAFF | NA | TRBJ1-1 | NA | TRBV19